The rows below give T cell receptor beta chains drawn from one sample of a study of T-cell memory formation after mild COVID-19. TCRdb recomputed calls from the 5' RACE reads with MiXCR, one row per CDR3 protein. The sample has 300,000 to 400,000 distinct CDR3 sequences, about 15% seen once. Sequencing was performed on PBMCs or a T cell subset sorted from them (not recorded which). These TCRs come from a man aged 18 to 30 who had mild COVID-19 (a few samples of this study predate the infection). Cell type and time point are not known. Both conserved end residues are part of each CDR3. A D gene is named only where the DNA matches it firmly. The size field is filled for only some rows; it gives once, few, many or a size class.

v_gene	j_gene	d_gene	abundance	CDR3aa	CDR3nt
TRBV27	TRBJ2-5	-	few	CASSLWWESETQYF	TGTGCCAGCAGTTTATGGTGGGAATCAGAGACCCAGTACTTC
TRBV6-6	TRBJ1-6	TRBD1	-	CASSSHLPGQAKNYNSPLHF	TGTGCCAGCAGTTCACATCTCCCGGGACAGGCGAAAAACTATAATTCACCCCTCCACTTT
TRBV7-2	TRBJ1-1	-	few	CASSFSPGRTTEAFF	TGTGCCAGCAGCTTTTCGCCGGGACGGACCACTGAAGCTTTCTTT
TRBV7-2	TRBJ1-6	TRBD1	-	CASSGRQGFSSPLHF	TGTGCCAGCAGCGGAAGACAGGGTTTTTCTTCACCCCTCCACTTT
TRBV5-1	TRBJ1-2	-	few	CASRESAGDYGYTF	TGCGCCAGCAGGGAGTCGGCAGGGGACTATGGCTACACCTTC
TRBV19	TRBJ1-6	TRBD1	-	CASAQQGANNSPLHF	TGTGCCAGTGCTCAACAGGGGGCTAATAATTCACCCCTCCACTTT
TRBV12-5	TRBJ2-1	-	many	CASGPAGANEQFF	TGTGCTAGTGGCCCGGCAGGGGCCAATGAGCAGTTCTTC
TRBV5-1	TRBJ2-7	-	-	CASSSQTYEQYF	TGCGCCAGCAGCTCCCAAACCTACGAGCAGTACTTC
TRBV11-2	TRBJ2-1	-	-	CASSLSASDAQFF	TGTGCCAGCAGCTTAAGTGCCTCCGACGCGCAGTTCTTC
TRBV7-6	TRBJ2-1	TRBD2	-	CASSLPTSGGASGEQFF	TGTGCCAGCAGCTTACCGACTAGCGGGGGGGCGAGCGGTGAGCAGTTCTTC
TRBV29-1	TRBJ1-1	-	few	CSVAGLNTEAFF	TGCAGCGTTGCAGGGCTCAACACTGAAGCTTTCTTT
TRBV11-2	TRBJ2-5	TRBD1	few	CASSSLTGAYQETQYF	TGTGCCAGCAGCTCCCTGACAGGGGCGTACCAAGAGACCCAGTACTTC
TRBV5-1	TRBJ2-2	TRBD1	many	CASSLDRGRSGELFF	TGCGCCAGCAGCTTGGACAGGGGGCGATCCGGGGAGCTGTTTTTT
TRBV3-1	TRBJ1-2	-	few	CASSQEGIYGYTF	TGTGCCAGCAGCCAAGAAGGGATCTATGGCTACACCTTC
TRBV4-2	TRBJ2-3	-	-	CASSQEGTPPSQDTQYF	TGTGCCAGCAGCCAAGAAGGAACTCCCCCCTCTCAAGATACGCAGTATTTT
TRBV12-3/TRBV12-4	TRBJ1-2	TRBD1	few	CASSLGDRADYGYTF	TGTGCCAGCAGTTTAGGCGACAGGGCCGACTATGGCTACACCTTC
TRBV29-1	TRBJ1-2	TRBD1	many	CSVVGGQGGRGYTF	TGCAGCGTTGTGGGGGGACAGGGGGGTCGTGGCTACACCTTC
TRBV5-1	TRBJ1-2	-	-	CASSLDISGYTF	TGCGCCAGCAGCTTGGATATCTCTGGCTACACCTTC
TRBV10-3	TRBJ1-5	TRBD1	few	CAISGGQGRGSNQPQHF	TGTGCCATCAGTGGGGGACAGGGGAGAGGGAGCAATCAGCCCCAGCATTTT
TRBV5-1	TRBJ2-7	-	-	CASSLGSGGGYEQYF	TGCGCCAGCAGCTTGGGCTCCGGGGGAGGTTACGAGCAGTACTTC
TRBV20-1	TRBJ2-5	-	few	CSASRQSAETQYF	TGCAGTGCTAGTCGACAGTCCGCGGAGACCCAGTACTTC
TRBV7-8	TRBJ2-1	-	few	CASSRGASYNEQFF	TGTGCCAGCAGCCGGGGGGCTTCCTACAATGAGCAGTTCTTC
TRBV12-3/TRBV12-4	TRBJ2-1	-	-	CASSSTGRGYNEQFF	TGTGCCAGCAGTTCGACGGGGCGAGGGTACAATGAGCAGTTCTTC
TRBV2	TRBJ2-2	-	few	CASTPGTRGGELFF	TGTGCCAGCACTCCCGGGACTCGGGGCGGGGAGCTGTTTTTT
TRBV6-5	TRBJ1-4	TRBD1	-	CASRPTGVREKLFF	TGTGCCAGCAGGCCGACAGGGGTCAGGGAAAAACTGTTTTTT
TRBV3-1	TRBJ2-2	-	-	CASSLTQLNTGELFF	TGTGCCAGCAGCCTCACGCAACTTAACACCGGGGAGCTGTTTTTT
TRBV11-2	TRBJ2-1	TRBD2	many	CASSFHSGGYYNEQFF	TGTGCCAGCAGCTTCCATAGCGGGGGATATTACAATGAGCAGTTCTTC
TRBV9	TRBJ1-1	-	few	CASSVGIKQGLSEAFF	TGTGCCAGCAGCGTAGGAATCAAGCAGGGCCTCTCTGAAGCTTTCTTT
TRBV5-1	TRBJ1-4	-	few	CASSADPNEKLFF	TGCGCCAGCAGCGCCGACCCTAATGAAAAACTGTTTTTT